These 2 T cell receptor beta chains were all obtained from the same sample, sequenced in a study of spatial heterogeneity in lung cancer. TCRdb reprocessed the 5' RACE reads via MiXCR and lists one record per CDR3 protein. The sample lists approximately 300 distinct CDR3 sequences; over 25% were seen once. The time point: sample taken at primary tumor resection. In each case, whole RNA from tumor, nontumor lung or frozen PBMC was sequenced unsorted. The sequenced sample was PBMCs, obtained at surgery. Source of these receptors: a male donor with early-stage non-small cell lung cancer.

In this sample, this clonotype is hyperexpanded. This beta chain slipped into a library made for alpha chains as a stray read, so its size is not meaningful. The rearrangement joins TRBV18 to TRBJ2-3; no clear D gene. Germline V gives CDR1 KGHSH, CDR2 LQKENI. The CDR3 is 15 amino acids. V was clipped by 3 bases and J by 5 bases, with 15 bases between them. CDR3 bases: TGTGCCAGCTCACCCGCCCGGGCCCTTCGAGATACGCAGTATTTT. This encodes CASSPARALRDTQYF.

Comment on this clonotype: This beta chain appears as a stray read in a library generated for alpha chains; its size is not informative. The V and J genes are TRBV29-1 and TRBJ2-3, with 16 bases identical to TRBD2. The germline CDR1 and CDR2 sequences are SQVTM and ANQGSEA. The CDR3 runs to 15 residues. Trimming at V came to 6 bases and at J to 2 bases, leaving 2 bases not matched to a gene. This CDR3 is CSVGTSGRVTDTQYF. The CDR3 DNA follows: TGCAGCGTCGGGACTAGCGGGAGGGTCACAGATACGCAGTATTTT.